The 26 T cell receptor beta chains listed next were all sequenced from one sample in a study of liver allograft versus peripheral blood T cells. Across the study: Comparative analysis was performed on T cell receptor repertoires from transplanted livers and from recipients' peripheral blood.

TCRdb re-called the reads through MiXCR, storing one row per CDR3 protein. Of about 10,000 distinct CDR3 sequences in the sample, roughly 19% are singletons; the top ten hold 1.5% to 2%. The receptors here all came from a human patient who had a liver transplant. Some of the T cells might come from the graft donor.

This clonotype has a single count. DNA for the CDR3: TGTGCCAGCAGTTTTAGTGGAGGCAATGAGCAGTTCTTC. It is translated as CASSFSGGNEQFF. The chain carries TRBV12-3 or TRBV12-4 and TRBJ2-1; TRBD2 is a possible D gene (5 bases). CDR3 length: 13 residues. V lost 3 bases and J 6 bases, leaving 9 bases between the germline ends.

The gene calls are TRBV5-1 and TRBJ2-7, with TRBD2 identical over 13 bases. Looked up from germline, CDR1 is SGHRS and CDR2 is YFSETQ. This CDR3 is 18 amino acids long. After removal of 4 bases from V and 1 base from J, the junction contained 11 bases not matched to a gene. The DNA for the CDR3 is TGCGCCAGCAGCCCGGGGACTAGCGGGATGGCCCAGTCCTACGAGCAGTACTTC. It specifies CASSPGTSGMAQSYEQYF.

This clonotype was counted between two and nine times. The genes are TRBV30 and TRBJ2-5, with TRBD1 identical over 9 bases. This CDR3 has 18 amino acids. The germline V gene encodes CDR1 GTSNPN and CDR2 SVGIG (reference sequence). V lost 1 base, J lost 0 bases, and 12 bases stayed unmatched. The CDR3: CAWSGDRAGEFYQETQYF. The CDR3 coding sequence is TGTGCCTGGAGTGGGGACAGGGCTGGGGAGTTCTACCAAGAGACCCAGTACTTC.

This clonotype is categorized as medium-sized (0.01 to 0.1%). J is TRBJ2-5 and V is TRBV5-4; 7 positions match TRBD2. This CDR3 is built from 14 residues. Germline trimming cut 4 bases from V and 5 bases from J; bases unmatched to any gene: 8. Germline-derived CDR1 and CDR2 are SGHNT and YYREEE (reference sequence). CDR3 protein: CASSPGGGWETQYF. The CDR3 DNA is TGTGCCAGCAGCCCGGGGGGAGGGTGGGAGACCCAGTACTTC.

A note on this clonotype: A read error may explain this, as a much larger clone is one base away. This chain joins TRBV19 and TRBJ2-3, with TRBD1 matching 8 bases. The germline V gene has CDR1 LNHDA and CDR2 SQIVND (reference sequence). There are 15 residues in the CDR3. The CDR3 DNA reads TGTTCCAGTAGTAGCCGACAGGGGACGACAGATACGCAGTATTTT. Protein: CSSSSRQGTTDTQYF.

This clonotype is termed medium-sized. As DNA, the CDR3 is TGTGCCACCAGTGGTGCCACGGGACGGGCGAACTATGGCTACACCTTC. Translated, it gives CATSGATGRANYGYTF. This rearrangement joins TRBV24-1 to TRBJ1-2, with a possible D match to TRBD1 (5 bases). The CDR3 totals 16 residues. Trimming left V 5 bases short and J 2 bases short, with 17 bases between. CDR1 is KGHDR, CDR2 SFDVKD, per germline.

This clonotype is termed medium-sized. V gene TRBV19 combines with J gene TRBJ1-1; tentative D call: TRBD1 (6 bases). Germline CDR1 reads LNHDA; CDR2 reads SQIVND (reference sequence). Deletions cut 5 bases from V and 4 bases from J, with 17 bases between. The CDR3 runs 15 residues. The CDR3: CASSWRGVSGTEAFF. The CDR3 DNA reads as TGTGCCAGTAGTTGGAGGGGGGTGTCCGGCACTGAAGCTTTCTTT.

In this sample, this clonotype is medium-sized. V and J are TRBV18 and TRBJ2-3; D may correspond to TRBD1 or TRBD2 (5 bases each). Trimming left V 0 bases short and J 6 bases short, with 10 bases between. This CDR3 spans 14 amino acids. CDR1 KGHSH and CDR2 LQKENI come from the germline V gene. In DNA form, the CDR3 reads TGTGCCAGCTCACCACCTGCCGGGGCCGATACGCAGTATTTT. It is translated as CASSPPAGADTQYF.

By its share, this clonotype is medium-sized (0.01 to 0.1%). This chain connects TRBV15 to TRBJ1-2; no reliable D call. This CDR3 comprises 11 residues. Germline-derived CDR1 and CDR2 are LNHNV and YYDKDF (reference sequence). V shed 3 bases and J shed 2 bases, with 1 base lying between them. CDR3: CATSSNYGYTF. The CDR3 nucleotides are TGTGCCACCAGCAGCAACTATGGCTACACCTTC.

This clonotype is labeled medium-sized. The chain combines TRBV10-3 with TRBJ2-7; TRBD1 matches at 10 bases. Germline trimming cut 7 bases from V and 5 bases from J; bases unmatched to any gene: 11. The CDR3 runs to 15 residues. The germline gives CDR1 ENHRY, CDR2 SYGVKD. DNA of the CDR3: TGTGCCATCAATCCGGGACAGGGGAGTTCGGACGAGCAGTACTTC. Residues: CAINPGQGSSDEQYF.

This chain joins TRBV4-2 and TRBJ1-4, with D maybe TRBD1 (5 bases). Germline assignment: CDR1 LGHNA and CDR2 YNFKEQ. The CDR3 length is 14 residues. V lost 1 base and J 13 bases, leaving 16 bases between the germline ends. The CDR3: CASSQVVRGGGLFF. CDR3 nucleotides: TGTGCCAGCAGCCAAGTTGTCCGGGGCGGGGGACTGTTTTTT.

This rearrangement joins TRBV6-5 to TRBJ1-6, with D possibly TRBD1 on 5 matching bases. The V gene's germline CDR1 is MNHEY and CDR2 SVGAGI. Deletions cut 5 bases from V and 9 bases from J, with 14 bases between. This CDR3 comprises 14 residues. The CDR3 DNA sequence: TGTGCCAGCAGTCTTGACAGTATCGGTTCACCCCTCCACTTT. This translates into CASSLDSIGSPLHF.

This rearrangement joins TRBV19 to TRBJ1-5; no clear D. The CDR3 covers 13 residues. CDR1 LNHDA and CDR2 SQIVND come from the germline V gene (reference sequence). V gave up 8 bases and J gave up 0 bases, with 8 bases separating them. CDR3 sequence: CASRTYSNQPQHF. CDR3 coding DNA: TGTGCCAGTCGGACCTATAGCAATCAGCCCCAGCATTTT.

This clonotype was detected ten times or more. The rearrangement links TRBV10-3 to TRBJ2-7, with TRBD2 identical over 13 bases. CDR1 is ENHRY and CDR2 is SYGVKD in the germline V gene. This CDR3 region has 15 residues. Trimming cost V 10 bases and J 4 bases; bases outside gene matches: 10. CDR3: CATRREGLAGYEQYF. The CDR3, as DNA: TGTGCCACCAGAAGAGAGGGACTAGCGGGATACGAGCAGTACTTC.

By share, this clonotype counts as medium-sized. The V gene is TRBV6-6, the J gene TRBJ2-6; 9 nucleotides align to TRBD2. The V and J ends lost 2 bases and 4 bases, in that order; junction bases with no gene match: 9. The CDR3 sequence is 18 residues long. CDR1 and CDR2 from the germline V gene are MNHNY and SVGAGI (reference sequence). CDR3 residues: CASSYPAGGPVGANVLTF. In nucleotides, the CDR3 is TGTGCCAGCAGTTACCCCGCGGGGGGGCCGGTCGGGGCCAACGTCCTGACTTTC.

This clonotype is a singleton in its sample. The CDR3 protein is CASSPIAGGPVNEQFF. The CDR3 DNA reads as TGTGCCAGCAGCCCCATAGCGGGGGGGCCCGTCAATGAGCAGTTCTTC. V and J are TRBV7-3 and TRBJ2-1; 11 nucleotides agree with TRBD2. In germline, CDR1 is SGHTA, CDR2 FQGTGA. The J segment lost 6 bases and the V segment lost 5 bases, leaving 9 bases of the junction unmatched. The CDR3 has 16 amino acids.

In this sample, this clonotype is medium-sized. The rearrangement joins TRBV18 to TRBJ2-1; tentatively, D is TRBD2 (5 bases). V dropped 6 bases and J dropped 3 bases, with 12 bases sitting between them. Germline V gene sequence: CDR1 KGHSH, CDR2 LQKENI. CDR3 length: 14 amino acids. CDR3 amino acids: CASSRGADYNEQFF. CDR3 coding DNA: TGTGCCAGCTCCCGGGGAGCGGACTACAATGAGCAGTTCTTC.

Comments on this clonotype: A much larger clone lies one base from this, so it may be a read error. DNA for the CDR3: TGTGCCAGCTCACTCCATAGCAATCAGTCCCAGCATTTT. It translates to CASSLHSNQSQHF. The V gene is TRBV18, the J gene TRBJ1-5; no firm D call. This CDR3 contains 13 residues. Germline CDR1 reads KGHSH; CDR2 reads LQKENI.

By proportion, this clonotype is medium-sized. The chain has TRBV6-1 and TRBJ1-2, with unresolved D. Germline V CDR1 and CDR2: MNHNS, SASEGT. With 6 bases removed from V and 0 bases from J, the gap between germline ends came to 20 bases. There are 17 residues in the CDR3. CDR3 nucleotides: TGTGCCAGCAGCCCCTCTCTTACGGCTCAAGCTAACTATGGCTACACCTTC. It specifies CASSPSLTAQANYGYTF.

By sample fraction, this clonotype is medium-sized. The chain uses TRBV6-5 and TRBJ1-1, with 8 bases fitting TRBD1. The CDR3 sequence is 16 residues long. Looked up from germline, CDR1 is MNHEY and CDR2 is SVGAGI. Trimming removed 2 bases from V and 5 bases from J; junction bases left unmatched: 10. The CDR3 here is CASSYVRQGARTEAFF. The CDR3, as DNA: TGTGCCAGCAGTTACGTGAGGCAGGGGGCGCGGACTGAAGCTTTCTTT.

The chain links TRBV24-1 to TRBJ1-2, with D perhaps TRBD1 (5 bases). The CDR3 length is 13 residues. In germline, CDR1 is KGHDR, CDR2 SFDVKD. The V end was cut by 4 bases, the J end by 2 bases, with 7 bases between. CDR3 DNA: TGTGCCACCAGTGAACAGGTCAACTATGGCTACACCTTC. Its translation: CATSEQVNYGYTF.

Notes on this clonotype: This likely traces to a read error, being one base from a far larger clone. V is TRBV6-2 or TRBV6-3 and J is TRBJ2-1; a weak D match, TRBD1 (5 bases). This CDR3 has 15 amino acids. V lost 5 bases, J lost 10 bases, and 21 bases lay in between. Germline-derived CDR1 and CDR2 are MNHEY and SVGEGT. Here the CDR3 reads CASSPIRVPQGEQFF. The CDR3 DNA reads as TGTGCCAGCAGTCCCATCAGGGTGCCTCAAGGGGAGCAGTTCTTC.

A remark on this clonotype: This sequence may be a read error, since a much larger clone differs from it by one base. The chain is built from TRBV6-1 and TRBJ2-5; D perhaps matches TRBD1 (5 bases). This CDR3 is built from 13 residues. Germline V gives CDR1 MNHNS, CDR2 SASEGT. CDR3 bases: TGTGTCAGCAGTGAAAAGGAAGACAGTCAACAGTACTTC. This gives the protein CVSSEKEDSQQYF.

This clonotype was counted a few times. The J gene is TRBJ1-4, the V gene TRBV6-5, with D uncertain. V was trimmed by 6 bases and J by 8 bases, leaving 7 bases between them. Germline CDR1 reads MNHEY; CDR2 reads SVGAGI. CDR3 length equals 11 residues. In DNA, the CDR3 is TGTGCCAGCAGGAAACGGGAAAAACTGTTTTTT. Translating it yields CASRKREKLFF.

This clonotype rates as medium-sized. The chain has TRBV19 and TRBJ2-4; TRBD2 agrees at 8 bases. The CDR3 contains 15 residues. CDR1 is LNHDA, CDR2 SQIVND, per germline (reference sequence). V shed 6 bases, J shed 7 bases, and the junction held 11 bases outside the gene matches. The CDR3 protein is CASSLGGGAMNIQYF. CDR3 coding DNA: TGTGCCAGTAGCCTCGGGGGGGGGGCGATGAACATTCAGTACTTC.

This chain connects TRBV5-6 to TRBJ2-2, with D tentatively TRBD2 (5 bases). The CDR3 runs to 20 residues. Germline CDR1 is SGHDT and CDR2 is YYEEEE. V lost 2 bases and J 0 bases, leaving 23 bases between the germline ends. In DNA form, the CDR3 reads TGTGCCAGCAGCTTTGGAGCGGTGGGTCTGGGGTTCGCGAACACCGGGGAGCTGTTTTTT. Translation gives CASSFGAVGLGFANTGELFF.